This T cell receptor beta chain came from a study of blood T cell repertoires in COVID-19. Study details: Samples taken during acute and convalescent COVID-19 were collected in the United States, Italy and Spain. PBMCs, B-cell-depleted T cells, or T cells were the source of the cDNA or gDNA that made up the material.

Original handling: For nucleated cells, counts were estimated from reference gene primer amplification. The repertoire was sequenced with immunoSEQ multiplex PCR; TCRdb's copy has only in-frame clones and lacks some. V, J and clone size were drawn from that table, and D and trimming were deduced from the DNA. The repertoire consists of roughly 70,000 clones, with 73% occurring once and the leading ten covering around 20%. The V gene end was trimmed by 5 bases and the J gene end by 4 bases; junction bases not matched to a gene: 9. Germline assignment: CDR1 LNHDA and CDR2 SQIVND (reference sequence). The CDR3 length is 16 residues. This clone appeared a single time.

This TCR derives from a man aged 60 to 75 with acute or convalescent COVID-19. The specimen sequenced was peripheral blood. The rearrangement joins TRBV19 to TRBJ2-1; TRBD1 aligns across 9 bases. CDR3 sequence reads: CASSSPDRGDYNEQFF. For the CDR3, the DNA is TGTGCCAGTAGTTCCCCGGACAGGGGAGATTACAATGAGCAGTTCTTC.